This note documents a single TCR beta chain sequence. No antigen is known for it. The CDR3 contains 15 residues. V gave up 4 bases and J gave up 5 bases; unmatched junction bases: 9. Germline lookup yields CDR1 SGDLS and CDR2 YYNGEE. The data stem from a study of cytomegalovirus exposure and HLA in healthy donors. Overall study results and limits: Overall, approximately 150 TCR beta chains were annotated as cytomegalovirus-associated. The authors considered a cluster of highly shared sequence variants likely to be a sequencing artifact. In a later analysis, TCR association rates varied by HLA locus: DRB1 most, HLA-C fewest. Specificity of three CMV-associated chains for CMV antigens was verified in vitro.

The primer mix had 60 Vbeta and 13 Jbeta primers. Clones were sequenced by immunoSEQ multiplex PCR, and TCRdb holds only the in-frame ones, with some missing. Of 140,000 to 150,000 clones in the sample, roughly four fifths were seen once. The chain is built from TRBV9 and TRBJ1-1; TRBD1 matches at 9 bases. This sequence originates from a male donor in good health and CMV-seronegative. Sequencing used PBMCs. CDR3 sequence reads: CASSPEGQGTTEAFF. The DNA of the CDR3 is TGTGCCAGCAGCCCAGAAGGACAGGGGACGACTGAAGCTTTCTTT.